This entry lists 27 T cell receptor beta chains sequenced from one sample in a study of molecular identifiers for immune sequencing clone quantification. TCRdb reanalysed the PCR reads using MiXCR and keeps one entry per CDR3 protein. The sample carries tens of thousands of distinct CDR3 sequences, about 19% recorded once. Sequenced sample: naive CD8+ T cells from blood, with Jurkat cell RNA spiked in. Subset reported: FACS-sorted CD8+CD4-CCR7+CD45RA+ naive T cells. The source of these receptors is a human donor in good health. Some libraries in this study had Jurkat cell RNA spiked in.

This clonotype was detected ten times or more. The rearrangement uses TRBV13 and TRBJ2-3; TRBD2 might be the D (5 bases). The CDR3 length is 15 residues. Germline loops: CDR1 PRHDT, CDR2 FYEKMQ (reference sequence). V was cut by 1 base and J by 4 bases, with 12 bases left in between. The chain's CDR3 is CASSLVQLSADTQYF. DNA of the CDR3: TGTGCCAGCAGCTTAGTTCAGCTTAGCGCAGATACGCAGTATTTT.

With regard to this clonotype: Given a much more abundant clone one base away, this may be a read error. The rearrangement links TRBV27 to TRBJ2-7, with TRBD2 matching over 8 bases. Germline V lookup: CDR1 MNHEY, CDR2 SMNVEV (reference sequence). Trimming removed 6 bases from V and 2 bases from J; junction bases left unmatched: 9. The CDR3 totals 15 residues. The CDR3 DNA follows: TGTGCCAGCAGAGCAAGCGGGGGCATAGCCTACGAGCAGTACTTC. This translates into CASRASGGIAYEQYF.

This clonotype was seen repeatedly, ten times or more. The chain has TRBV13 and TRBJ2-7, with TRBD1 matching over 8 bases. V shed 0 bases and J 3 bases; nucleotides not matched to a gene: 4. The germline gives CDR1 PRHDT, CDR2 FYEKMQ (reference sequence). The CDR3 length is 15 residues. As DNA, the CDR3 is TGTGCCAGCAGCTTAGGCCAGGGGGCGTTCTACGAGCAGTACTTC. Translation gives CASSLGQGAFYEQYF. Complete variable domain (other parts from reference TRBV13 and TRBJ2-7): AAGVIQSPRHLIKEKRETATLKCYPIPRHDTVYWYQQGPGQDPQFLISFYEKMQSDKGSIPDRFSAQQFSDYHSELNMSSLELGDSALYFCASSLGQGAFYEQYFGPGTRLTVT.

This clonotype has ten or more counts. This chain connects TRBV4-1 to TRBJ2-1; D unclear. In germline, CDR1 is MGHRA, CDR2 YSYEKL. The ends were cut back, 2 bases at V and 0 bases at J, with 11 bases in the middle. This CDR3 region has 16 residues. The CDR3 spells CASSQFGAASYNEQFF. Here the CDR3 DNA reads TGCGCCAGCAGCCAATTCGGCGCAGCCTCCTACAATGAGCAGTTCTTC.

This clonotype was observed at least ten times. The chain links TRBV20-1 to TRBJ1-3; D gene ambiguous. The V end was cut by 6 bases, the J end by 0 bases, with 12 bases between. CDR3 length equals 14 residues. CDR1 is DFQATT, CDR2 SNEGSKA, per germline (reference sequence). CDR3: CSATGRSSGNTIYF. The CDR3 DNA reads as TGCAGTGCAACCGGACGGAGCTCTGGAAACACCATATATTTT.

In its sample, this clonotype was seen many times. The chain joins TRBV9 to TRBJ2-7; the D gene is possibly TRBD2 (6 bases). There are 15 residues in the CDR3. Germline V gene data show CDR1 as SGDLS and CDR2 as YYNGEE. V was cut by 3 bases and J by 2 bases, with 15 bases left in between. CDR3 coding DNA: TGTGCCAGCAGCGATGGGCGGGGACCACCCTACGAGCAGTACTTC. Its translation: CASSDGRGPPYEQYF.

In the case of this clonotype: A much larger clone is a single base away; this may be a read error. The CDR3 loop reads CASSQDRTADEQFF. The CDR3 DNA reads TGTGCCAGCAGCCAAGACCGGACAGCCGACGAGCAGTTCTTC. The rearrangement joins TRBV3-1 to TRBJ2-7; D is perhaps TRBD1 (6 bases). TRBJ2-1 explains the end of the DNA better; the J call may be wrong. The CDR3 length is 14 residues. From germline, CDR1 is LGHDT and CDR2 YNNKEL (reference sequence).

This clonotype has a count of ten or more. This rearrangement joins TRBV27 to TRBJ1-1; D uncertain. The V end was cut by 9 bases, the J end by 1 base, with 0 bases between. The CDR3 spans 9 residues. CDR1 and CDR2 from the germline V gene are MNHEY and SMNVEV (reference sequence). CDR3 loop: CARNTEAFF. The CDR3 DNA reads TGTGCCAGGAACACTGAAGCTTTCTTT.

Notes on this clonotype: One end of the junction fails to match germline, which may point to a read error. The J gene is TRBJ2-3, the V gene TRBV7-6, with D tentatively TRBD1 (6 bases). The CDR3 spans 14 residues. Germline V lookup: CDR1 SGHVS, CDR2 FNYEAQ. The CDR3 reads CASSSTGRTDTQYF. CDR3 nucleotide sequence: TGTGCCAGCAGCTCTACAGGGCGCACAGATACGCAGTATTTC. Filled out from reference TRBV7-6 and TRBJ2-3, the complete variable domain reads GAGVSQSPRYKVTKRGQDVALRCDPISGHVSLYWYRQALGQGPEFLTYFNYEAQQDKSGLPNDRFSAERPEGSISTLTIQRTEQRDSAMYRCASSSTGRTDTQYFGPGTRLTVL.

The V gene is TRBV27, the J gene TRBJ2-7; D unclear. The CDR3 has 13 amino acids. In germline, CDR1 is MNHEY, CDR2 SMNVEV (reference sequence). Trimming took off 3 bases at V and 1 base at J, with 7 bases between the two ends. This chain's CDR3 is CASSFGQSYEQYF. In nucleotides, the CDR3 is TGTGCCAGCAGTTTCGGCCAGTCCTACGAGCAGTACTTC.

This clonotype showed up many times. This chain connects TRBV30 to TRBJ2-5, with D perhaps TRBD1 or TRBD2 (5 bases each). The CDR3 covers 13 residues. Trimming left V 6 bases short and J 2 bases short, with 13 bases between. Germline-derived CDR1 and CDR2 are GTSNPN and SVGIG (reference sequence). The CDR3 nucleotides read TGTGCCTGTTCGGGACCGACTCAAGAGACCCAGTACTTC. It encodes CACSGPTQETQYF.

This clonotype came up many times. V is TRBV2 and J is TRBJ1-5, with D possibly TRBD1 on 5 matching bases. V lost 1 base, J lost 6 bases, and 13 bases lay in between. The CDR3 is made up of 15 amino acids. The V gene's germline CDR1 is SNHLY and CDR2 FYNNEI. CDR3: CASSEGARGVQPQHF. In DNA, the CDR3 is TGTGCCAGCAGTGAAGGTGCGAGGGGAGTTCAGCCCCAGCATTTT.

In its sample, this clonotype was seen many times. CDR3 coding DNA: TGTGCCAGCAGTATCGGGGTCACTGAAGCTTTCTTT. This codes for CASSIGVTEAFF. This rearrangement joins TRBV12-3 or TRBV12-4 to TRBJ1-1; no clear D gene. CDR3 length: 12 amino acids. V was clipped by 5 bases and J by 4 bases, with 8 bases between them.

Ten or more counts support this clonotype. The CDR3 DNA is TGTGCCAGCTGCCCGGGGGGCACCTATGGCTACACCTTC. As protein: CASCPGGTYGYTF. The rearrangement joins TRBV5-6 to TRBJ1-2, with a tentative D call TRBD1 (6 bases). This CDR3 region has 13 residues. Germline V gives CDR1 SGHDT, CDR2 YYEEEE. V lost 7 bases and J lost 4, with 14 bases in between.

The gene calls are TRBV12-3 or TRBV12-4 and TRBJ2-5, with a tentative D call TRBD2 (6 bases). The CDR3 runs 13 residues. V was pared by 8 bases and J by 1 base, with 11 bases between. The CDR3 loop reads CASEDYLQETQYF. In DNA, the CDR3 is TGTGCCAGCGAGGACTACCTCCAAGAGACCCAGTACTTC.

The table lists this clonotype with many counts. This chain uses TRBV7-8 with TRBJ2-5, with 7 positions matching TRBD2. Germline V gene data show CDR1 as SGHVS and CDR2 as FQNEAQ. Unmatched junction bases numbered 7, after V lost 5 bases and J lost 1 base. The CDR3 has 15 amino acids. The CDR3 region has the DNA TGTGCCAGCAGCCCCTGGGAGGGCGCCCAAGAGACCCAGTACTTC. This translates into CASSPWEGAQETQYF.

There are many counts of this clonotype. CDR3 amino acids: CASSYSAGTGVGDTQYF. The CDR3 bases are TGTGCCAGCAGTTACTCCGCCGGGACAGGGGTAGGAGATACGCAGTATTTT. The rearrangement joins TRBV6-5 to TRBJ2-3; 10 positions agree with TRBD1. This CDR3 comprises 17 residues. V lost 0 bases, J lost 5 bases, and 8 bases stayed unmatched. Germline lookup yields CDR1 MNHEY and CDR2 SVGAGI.

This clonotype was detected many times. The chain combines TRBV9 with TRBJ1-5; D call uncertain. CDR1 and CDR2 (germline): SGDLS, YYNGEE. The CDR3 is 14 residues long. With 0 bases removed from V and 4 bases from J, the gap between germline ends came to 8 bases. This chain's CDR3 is CASSVGAGNQPQHF. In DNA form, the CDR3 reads TGTGCCAGCAGCGTAGGGGCAGGAAATCAGCCCCAGCATTTT.

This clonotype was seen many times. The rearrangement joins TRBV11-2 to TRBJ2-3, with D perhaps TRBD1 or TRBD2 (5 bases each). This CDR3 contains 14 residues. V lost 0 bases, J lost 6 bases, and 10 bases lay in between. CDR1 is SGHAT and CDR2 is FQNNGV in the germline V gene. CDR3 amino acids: CASSLDIGTDTQYF. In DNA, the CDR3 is TGTGCCAGCAGCTTAGATATTGGGACGGATACGCAGTATTTT.

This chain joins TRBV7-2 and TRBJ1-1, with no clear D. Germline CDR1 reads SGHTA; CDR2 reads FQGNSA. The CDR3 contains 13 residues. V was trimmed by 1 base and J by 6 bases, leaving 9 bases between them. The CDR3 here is CASSLVAVSEAFF. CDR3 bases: TGTGCCAGCAGCTTAGTCGCGGTCTCTGAAGCTTTCTTT.

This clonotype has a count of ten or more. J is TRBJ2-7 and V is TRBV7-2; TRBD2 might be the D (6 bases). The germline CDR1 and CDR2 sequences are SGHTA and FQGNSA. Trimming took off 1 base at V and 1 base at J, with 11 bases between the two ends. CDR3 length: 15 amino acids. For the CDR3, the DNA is TGTGCCAGCAGCTTAGGCCCGGGACTGTCCTACGAGCAGTACTTC. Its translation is CASSLGPGLSYEQYF.

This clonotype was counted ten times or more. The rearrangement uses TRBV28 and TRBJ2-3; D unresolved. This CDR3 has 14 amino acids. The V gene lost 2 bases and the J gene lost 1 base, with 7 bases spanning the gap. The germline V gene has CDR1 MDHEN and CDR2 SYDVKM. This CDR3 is CASSLGWGTDTQYF. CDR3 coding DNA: TGTGCCAGCAGTTTAGGTTGGGGCACAGATACGCAGTATTTT.

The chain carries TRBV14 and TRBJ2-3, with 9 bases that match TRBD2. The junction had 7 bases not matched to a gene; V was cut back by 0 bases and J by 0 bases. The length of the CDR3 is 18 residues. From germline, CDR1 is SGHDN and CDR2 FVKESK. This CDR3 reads CASSQDWASGASTDTQYF. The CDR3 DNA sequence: TGTGCCAGCAGCCAAGATTGGGCTAGCGGGGCCAGCACAGATACGCAGTATTTT. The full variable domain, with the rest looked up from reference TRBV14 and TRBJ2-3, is EAGVTQFPSHSVIEKGQTVTLRCDPISGHDNLYWYRRVMGKEIKFLLHFVKESKQDESGMPNNRFLAERTGGTYSTLKVQPAELEDSGVYFCASSQDWASGASTDTQYFGPGTRLTVL.

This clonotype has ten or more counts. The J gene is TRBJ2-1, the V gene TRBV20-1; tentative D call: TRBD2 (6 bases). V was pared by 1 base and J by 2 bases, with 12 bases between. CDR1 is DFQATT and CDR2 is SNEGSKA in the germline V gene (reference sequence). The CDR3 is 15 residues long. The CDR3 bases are TGCAGTGCTAGAGGGGGCGGGGCGACCTACAATGAGCAGTTCTTC. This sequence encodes CSARGGGATYNEQFF.

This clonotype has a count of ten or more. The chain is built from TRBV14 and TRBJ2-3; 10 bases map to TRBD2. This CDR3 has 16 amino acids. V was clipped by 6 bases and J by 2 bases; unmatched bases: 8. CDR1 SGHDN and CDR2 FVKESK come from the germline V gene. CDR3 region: CASRDHLAGDTDTQYF. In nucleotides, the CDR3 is TGTGCCAGCAGGGATCATCTAGCGGGGGACACAGATACGCAGTATTTT.

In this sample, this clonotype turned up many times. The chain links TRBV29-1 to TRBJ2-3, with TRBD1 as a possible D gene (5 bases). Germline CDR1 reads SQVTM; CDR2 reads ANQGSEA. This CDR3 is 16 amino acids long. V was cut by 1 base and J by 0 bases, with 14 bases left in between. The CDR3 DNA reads TGCAGCGTTGAAGTTCAACAGGCACTGAGCACAGATACGCAGTATTTT. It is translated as CSVEVQQALSTDTQYF.

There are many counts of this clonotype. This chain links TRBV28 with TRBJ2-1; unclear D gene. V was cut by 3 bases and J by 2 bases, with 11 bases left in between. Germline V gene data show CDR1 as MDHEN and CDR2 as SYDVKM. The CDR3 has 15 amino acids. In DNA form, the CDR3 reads TGTGCCAGCAGTTTGGAGACCGCGACCTACAATGAGCAGTTCTTC. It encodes CASSLETATYNEQFF.